This T cell receptor beta chain was identified in a study of shared clonotypes between healthy human individuals (TCRdb year 2020). About the investigation overall: A couple of women and a few men aged 18 to 49 years were included in the cohort. To increase sequencing depth and limit assay-specific biases, TCR repertoire library preparation and sequencing were carried out by different laboratories using diverse techniques. For each donor, three plates each were used for CD4 naive and CD4 memory, two plates were used for CD8 naive, and one plate was used for CD8 memory. To estimate repertoire size and how much clonotype sharing occurs between individuals, the study deeply sequenced the blood TCR repertoires of several healthy adults. Each donor's leukapheresis produced roughly between roughly 0.85 and 9 billion PBMCs.

Donors were healthy HIV-negative adults with no recently reported acute infections or vaccinations. Every donor was a Caucasian adult living in Nashville, Tennessee, USA. CD4+ T cells were enriched by magnetic negative selection, after which naive cells were positively selected on CD45RA and the negative fraction was taken as the memory subset. After blood collection by leukapheresis, PBMCs were isolated using Ficoll-Histopaque density gradient centrifugation and then cryopreserved in the vapor phase of liquid nitrogen. Analytical flow cytometry was used to check the purity and quantity of each magnetically sorted T cell population. Genomic DNA was isolated from every sorted fraction and measured by UV absorbance on a Nanodrop 2000c. From its cysteine to its phenylalanine, the CDR3 spans 13 amino acids. The sequence is cut down to CDR3 DNA, 39 bases in frame from base 1. V is cut by 3 bases and J by 9 bases, and the space between the germline ends is 15 bases. Looking up the germline V gene yields CDR1 SQVTM and CDR2 ANQGSEA.

Study-wide findings and limitations: The small number of donors limited the genetic and exposure-history diversity represented. Incomplete sequencing was indicated by rarefaction of sorted-subset datasets, despite the large sequencing depth. Naive subsets generally had larger estimated clonotype richness than memory subsets. Based on pairwise subsampling, the degree of clonotype sharing among donors was expected to be affected by sequencing depth. Sharing across a few donors was observed for about 4.8% of naive CD4, 3.5% of naive CD8, 2% to 2.5% of memory CD4, and roughly 0.4% of memory CD8 clonotypes. Compared with non-shared clonotypes, the clonotypes found in all four sorted-subset donors had higher generation probabilities. Sampling was restricted to blood, and TCR repertoires in tissue are likely to differ from TCR repertoires in blood.

Using the deep immunoSEQ assay, TCR CDR3 regions were amplified from genomic DNA by multiplex PCR. Extracted genomic DNA from each cell subset was spread evenly across all wells of several immunoSEQ 96-well plates, with each plate serving as a replicate. For sorted subsets, around 200 ng genomic DNA, equal to about 30,000 T cell genomes, was loaded into each replicate PCR. Purified libraries were quantified with a Qubit 3.0 fluorometer, sized on a Bioanalyzer 2100, and re-quantified with the KAPA Library Quantification kit. Every immunoSEQ 96-well plate was sequenced on a separate single-read 150-cycle Illumina NextSeq 550 flow cell. The original pipeline was this. The immunoSEQ output contained only junctional sequences without quality scores, so filtering could not match that applied to full-length reads. Sequences were annotated with PyIR, a Python wrapper for IgBLAST v1.9, and V/J genes and CDR3 were assigned using IMGT germline references. Any read was removed if the V/J assignment was weak (E-value above 1e-6), the CDR3 was missing, or the read contained stop codons, out-of-frame junctions, or ambiguous translated residues. A V3J clonotype was defined by an identical inferred V gene, J gene, and CDR3 amino acid sequence. Percentage overlap between repertoires was calculated by dividing the number of shared unique clonotypes by the size of the smaller repertoire. Richness of each repertoire was evaluated using RTK rarefaction, the Chao1 estimator, and Recon v2.1 estimates of unobserved clonotypes. Generation probabilities were computed with OLGA for all TCRbeta clonotypes obtained by the gDNA method from a few donors. Not all clones reach the TCRdb copy of this immuneACCESS table, which keeps in-frame sequences only. Checked studies attribute under half of the gap to unresolved V genes and leave the rest unexplained. V and J calls and clone size are those listed in that table; D and trimming were worked out from the DNA. Here the sample has approximately 2.5 million clones; more than 85% occur a single time. The leading ten clones occupy 0.36% of the sample.

Comments on this clone: The specificity of this receptor is unknown. Base qualities are not at hand, and no much larger clone is one base apart.

The chain uses TRBV29-1 and TRBJ2-1; TRBD2 is perhaps the D gene, given 6 matching bases. The sequence was obtained from a man between 18 and 35 years old in good health. Some clones in this sample may be carry-over from other donors' samples. The material sequenced was naive CD4+ T cells from PBMCs. Interpreted using the paper, the cell subset or site label stands for: CD45RA+ positively selected. The bases read TGCAGCGTTGAGGGAATGGGAGGAACTGAGCAGTTCTTC. The resulting protein is CSVEGMGGTEQFF.